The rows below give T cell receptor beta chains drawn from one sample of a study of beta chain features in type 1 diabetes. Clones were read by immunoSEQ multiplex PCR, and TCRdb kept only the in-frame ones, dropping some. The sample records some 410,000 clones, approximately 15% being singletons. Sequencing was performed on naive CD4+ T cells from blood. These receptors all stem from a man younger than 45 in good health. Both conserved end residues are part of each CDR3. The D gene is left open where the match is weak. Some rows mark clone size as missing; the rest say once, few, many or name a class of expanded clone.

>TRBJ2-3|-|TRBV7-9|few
TGTGCCAGCAGCTTAGCGGGGGGGCAAGATACGCAGTATTTT
CASSLAGGQDTQYF
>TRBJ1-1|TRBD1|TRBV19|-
TGTGCCAGTAGTTTCGAGCACAGGGGTGTTACGGCTTTCTTT
CASSFEHRGVTAFF
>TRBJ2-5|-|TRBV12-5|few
TGTGCTAGTGGCCAAGAGACCCAGTACTTC
CASGQETQYF
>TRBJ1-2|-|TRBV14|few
TGTGCCAGCAGCCCTGCGGCTTATGGCTACACCTTC
CASSPAAYGYTF
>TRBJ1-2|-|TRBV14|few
TGTGCCAGCAGCCAAGCCCGAGCTAACTATGGCTACACCTTC
CASSQARANYGYTF
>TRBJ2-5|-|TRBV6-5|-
TGTGCCAGCAGTTACCTCACGGAGGAGACCCAGTACTTC
CASSYLTEETQYF
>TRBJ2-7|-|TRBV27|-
TGTGCCAGCAGTTTGGTGGCCCTAGGCGGCGAGCAGTACTTC
CASSLVALGGEQYF
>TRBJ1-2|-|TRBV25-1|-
TGTGCCAGCAGTGAGGCTGGATTATATGGCTACACCTTC
CASSEAGLYGYTF
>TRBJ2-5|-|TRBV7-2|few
TGTGCCAGCAGCTTATATCGAGAGACCCAGTACTTC
CASSLYRETQYF
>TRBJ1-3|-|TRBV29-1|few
TGCAGCGTCCTGGGCGGCTTCCCGTCTGGAAACACCATATATTTT
CSVLGGFPSGNTIYF
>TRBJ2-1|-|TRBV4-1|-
TGCGCCAGCAGCCTCCGTTTACAGGCGTCCTACAATGAGCAGTTCTTC
CASSLRLQASYNEQFF
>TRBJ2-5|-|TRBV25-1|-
TGTGCCAGCAGTGCGGCAGAAAGATACCAAGAGACCCAGTACTTC
CASSAAERYQETQYF
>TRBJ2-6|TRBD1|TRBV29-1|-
TGCAGCGTGGGCTCCGGGACAGGGGGCATCGGGGCCAACGTCCTGACTTTC
CSVGSGTGGIGANVLTF
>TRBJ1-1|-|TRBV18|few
TGTGCCAGCTCACGAGGACCGGACACTGAAGCTTTCTTT
CASSRGPDTEAFF
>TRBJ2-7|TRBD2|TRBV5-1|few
TGCGCCAGCAGCTCGGGACTAGCGGGGGGCCCAAGCTCCTACGAGCAGTACTTC
CASSSGLAGGPSSYEQYF
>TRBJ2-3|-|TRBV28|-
TGTGCCAGCAGGACAGGTGGCACAGATACGCAGTATTTT
CASRTGGTDTQYF
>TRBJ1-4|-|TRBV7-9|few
TGTGCCAGCAGCCCCTGGGGTACTAATGAAAAACTGTTTTTT
CASSPWGTNEKLFF
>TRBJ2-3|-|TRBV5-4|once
TGTGCCAGCAGCCCCGGGACTAGCACAGATACGCAGTATTTT
CASSPGTSTDTQYF
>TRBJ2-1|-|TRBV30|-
TGTGCCTGGAGTGTGTCTTCGGCCTTCAATGAGCAGTTCTTC
CAWSVSSAFNEQFF
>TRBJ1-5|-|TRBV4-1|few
TGCGCCAGCAGCCAAGATCAGGCGGGCGCGAACAATCAGCCCCAGCATTTT
CASSQDQAGANNQPQHF
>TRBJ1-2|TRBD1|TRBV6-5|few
TGTGCCAGCAGTTACGGGGACAGGCCCTATGGCTACACCTTC
CASSYGDRPYGYTF
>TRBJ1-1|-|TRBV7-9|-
TGTGCCAGCAGCCTGACAGGTAACACTGAAGCTTTCTTT
CASSLTGNTEAFF
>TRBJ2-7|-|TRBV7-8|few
TGTGCCAGCAGCTCCCCAGGACAGAGCTCCTACGAGCAGTACTTC
CASSSPGQSSYEQYF
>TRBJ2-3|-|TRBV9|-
TGTGCCAGCAGCGTGAGGGACTGGACGATCACAGATACGCAGTATTTT
CASSVRDWTITDTQYF
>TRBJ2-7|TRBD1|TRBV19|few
TGTGCCAGTAAGTTCCCCAGGGGGCATGAGCAGTACTTC
CASKFPRGHEQYF
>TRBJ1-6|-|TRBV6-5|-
TGTGCCAGCAGTTACCGGAATTCACCCCTCCACTTT
CASSYRNSPLHF
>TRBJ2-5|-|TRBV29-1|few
TGCAGCGTTATAAAAGAGACCCAGTACTTC
CSVIKETQYF
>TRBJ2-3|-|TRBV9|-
TGTGCCAGCAGCGTTGGGGCCAGAAACACAGATACGCAGTATTTT
CASSVGARNTDTQYF
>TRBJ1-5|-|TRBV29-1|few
TGCAGCGCGGGTACAGGGAATCAGCCCCAGCATTTT
CSAGTGNQPQHF
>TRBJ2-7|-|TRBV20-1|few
TGCAGTGCCAGGGGCCCCTACGAGCAGTACTTC
CSARGPYEQYF
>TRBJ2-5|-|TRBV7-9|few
TGTGCCAGCATCAATCTAGGGGTACGGGAGACCCAGTACTTC
CASINLGVRETQYF
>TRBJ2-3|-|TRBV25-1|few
TGTGCCAGCAGTGACCTCAAAGTCGGGGGAACAGATACGCAGTATTTT
CASSDLKVGGTDTQYF
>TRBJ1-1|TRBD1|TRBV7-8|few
TGTGCCAGCAGCTTAAGGGGACAGGGTTACACTGAAGCTTTCTTT
CASSLRGQGYTEAFF
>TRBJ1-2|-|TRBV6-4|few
TGTGCCAGCAGCCGCGGACAGTCCTATGGCTACACCTTC
CASSRGQSYGYTF
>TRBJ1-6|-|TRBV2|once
TGTGCCAAGAGTGGGGGAAGTAATTCACCCCTCCACTTT
CAKSGGSNSPLHF
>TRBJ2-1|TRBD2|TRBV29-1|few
TGCAGCGTTGACCTAGCGGTCACCTACAATGAGCAGTTCTTC
CSVDLAVTYNEQFF
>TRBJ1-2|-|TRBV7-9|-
TGTGCCAGCAGCTTCGATAGACTCATGAACTATGGCTACACCTTC
CASSFDRLMNYGYTF
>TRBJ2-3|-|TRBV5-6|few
TGTGCCAGCAGCTTGGCCGTGGCAGATACGCAGTATTTT
CASSLAVADTQYF
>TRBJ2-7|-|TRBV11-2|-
TGTGCCAGCAGTCAACGGACAGCTCAGTTCTACGAGCAGTACTTC
CASSQRTAQFYEQYF
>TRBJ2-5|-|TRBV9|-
TGTGCCAGCAGCGTAATAGCTAGCCCTCAAGAGACCCAGTACTTC
CASSVIASPQETQYF
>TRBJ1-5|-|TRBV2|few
TGTGCCAGCAGTGAGCAGGGCGCGAGCAATCAGCCCCAGCATTTT
CASSEQGASNQPQHF
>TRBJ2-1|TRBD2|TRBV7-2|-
TGTGCCAGCAGCTTAGCAGGGACTAGCGGGGGGAGTGAGCAGTTCTTC
CASSLAGTSGGSEQFF
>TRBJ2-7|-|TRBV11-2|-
TGTGCCAGCAGCCTGGGAGTATCTACCTACGAGCAGTACTTC
CASSLGVSTYEQYF
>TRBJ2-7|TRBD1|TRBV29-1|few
TGCAGCGTCGGGACAGGGACGGACGAGCAGTACTTC
CSVGTGTDEQYF
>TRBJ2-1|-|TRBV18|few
TGTGCCAGCTCACCACCCGTTGCGGAGGGGGCTGAGCAGTTCTTC
CASSPPVAEGAEQFF
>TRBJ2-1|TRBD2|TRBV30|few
TGTGCCTGGAGTACCCCAGCGGGAGCCTACAATGAGCAGTTCTTC
CAWSTPAGAYNEQFF
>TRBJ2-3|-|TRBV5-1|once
TGCGCCAGCCACACTTCTTCCACAGATACGCAGTATTTT
CASHTSSTDTQYF
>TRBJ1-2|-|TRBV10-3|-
TGTGCCATCAATGGCGCAGGGGTCTATGGCTACACCTTC
CAINGAGVYGYTF
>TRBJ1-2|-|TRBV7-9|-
TGTGCCAGCAGCTCCGCCTACGGCTACACCTTC
CASSSAYGYTF
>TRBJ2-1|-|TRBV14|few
TGTGCCAGCAGCACTAACCCGAGATCCTACAATGAGCAGTTCTTC
CASSTNPRSYNEQFF
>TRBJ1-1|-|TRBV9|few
TGTGCCAGCAGCGCCCGGGCCAGGGGGAACACTGAAGCTTTCTTT
CASSARARGNTEAFF